The present T cell receptor (beta chain) was sequenced within a study of cytomegalovirus exposure and HLA in healthy donors. Amplification used 60 Vbeta primers and 13 Jbeta primers. The assay was immunoSEQ multiplex PCR, and TCRdb's table has in-frame clones only and misses some. The repertoire holds approximately 100,000 clones, with approximately 72% as singletons. The germline V and J ends were trimmed by 0 bases and 4 bases, with 7 bases remaining between them. From germline, CDR1 is PRHDT and CDR2 FYEKMQ (reference sequence). The length of the CDR3 is 13 residues. Sequencing used PBMCs. The sequence was obtained from a male donor in good health and CMV-seropositive. J is TRBJ2-7 and V is TRBV13, with D unresolved. DNA of the CDR3: TGTGCCAGCAGCTTAGGACATTTATACGAGCAGTACTTC. Its protein product is CASSLGHLYEQYF.